This TCR beta chain emerged from a study of T-cell reconstitution after alpha-beta-depleted transplantation in children. V lost 4 bases to trimming and J lost 6 bases; unmatched junction nucleotides: 7. Germline V gives CDR1 MNHEY, CDR2 SVGEGT. The CDR3 totals 15 residues. A TCRbeta library incorporating unique molecular identifiers was prepared. TCRdb re-called the PCR reads with MiXCR, one entry per CDR3 protein. This sample yields just over 350,000 distinct CDR3 sequences, of which roughly 13% are seen a single time; roughly 4.5% belongs to the top ten. This clonotype was seen more than once but under ten times.

The chain employs TRBV6-2 or TRBV6-3 and TRBJ2-2; 8 nucleotides match TRBD1. The sequences come from PBMCs, collected from the stem cell graft. This sequence originates from a human donor who donated a stem cell graft to a child with Fanconi anemia. The CDR3 region is CASSFPDRASGELFF. Here the CDR3 DNA reads TGTGCCAGCAGTTTTCCGGACAGGGCCTCCGGGGAGCTGTTTTTT.